What follows are 32 T cell receptor beta chains derived from one specimen sequenced in a study of lymphopenia after photon versus proton radiotherapy (dated by TCRdb to between 2018 and 2020). Library construction relied on the immunoSEQ multiplex PCR assay. In TCRdb, the immuneACCESS table is reduced to in-frame sequences with V and J assigned. These tables do not hold every clone; where another copy was compared, an unresolved V gene accounts for under half, and the others remain unexplained. Present in this sample are over 50,000 clones, 75% to 90% of which were seen just once. Together, the top ten hold 2% to 3% of the sample. Sequencing used peripheral blood, obtained from a patient treated with photon-based radiotherapy. Every receptor here comes from a man aged 35 to 55 with gastric cancer.

The genes are TRBV4-3 and TRBJ2-2; 13 bases match TRBD2. The trim removed 2 bases at V and 6 bases at J, leaving 3 bases unmatched. CDR3 size: 16 residues. In germline, CDR1 is LGHNA, CDR2 YSLEER. The CDR3 coding sequence is TGCGCCAGCAGCCAATGGACTAGCGGGGGACCCGGGGAGCTGTTTTTT. Its protein product is CASSQWTSGGPGELFF.

This clone has just a few counts. Within the sample, other DNA sequences also encode this same CDR3. The chain links TRBV15 to TRBJ1-2, with 7 bases lining up with TRBD1. The CDR3 is 14 residues long. Germline CDR1 reads LNHNV; CDR2 reads YYDKDF (reference sequence). V was pared by 0 bases and J by 6 bases, with 4 bases of the junction left unmatched. CDR3 region: CATSREGRGNGYTF. The CDR3 DNA follows: TGTGCCACCAGCAGAGAGGGCAGGGGGAATGGCTACACCTTC.

This chain joins TRBV20-1 and TRBJ2-7; D is uncertain. The CDR3 loop spans 11 amino acids. In germline, CDR1 is DFQATT, CDR2 SNEGSKA (reference sequence). V was trimmed by 5 bases and J by 6 bases, leaving 11 bases between them. CDR3 coding DNA: TGCAGTGCTGAACATAGTCTCGAGCAGTACTTC. Translated, it gives CSAEHSLEQYF.

The genes are TRBV7-3 and TRBJ1-3, with 10 nucleotides matching TRBD1. CDR1 is SGHTA, CDR2 FQGTGA, per germline. The CDR3 totals 18 residues. The trim removed 6 bases at V and 0 bases at J, leaving 11 bases unmatched. CDR3 in amino acids: CASRPLPRDRGSGNTIYF. CDR3 coding DNA: TGTGCCAGCAGACCACTACCCCGGGACAGGGGCTCTGGAAACACCATATATTTT.

This clone appeared once. The chain recombines TRBV4-1 with TRBJ1-2, with D possibly TRBD1 on 6 matching bases. Germline CDR1 is MGHRA and CDR2 is YSYEKL. This CDR3 is built from 15 residues. V lost 0 bases and J lost 5, with 13 bases in between. The CDR3 DNA sequence: TGCGCCAGCAGCCAAGATACAGGGTGGGCTTATGGCTACACCTTC. This codes for CASSQDTGWAYGYTF.

J is TRBJ1-2 and V is TRBV28; 12 bases fit TRBD1. V lost 6 bases, J lost 7 bases, and 3 bases stayed unmatched. From germline, CDR1 is MDHEN and CDR2 SYDVKM. CDR3 length: 13 residues. The CDR3 DNA follows: TGTGCCAGCAGGGGACAGGGGGCAATTGGCTACACCTTC. It encodes CASRGQGAIGYTF.

V and J are TRBV13 and TRBJ2-1; the match to TRBD2 covers 10 bases. Per germline, CDR1 PRHDT and CDR2 FYEKMQ (reference sequence). After removal of 4 bases from V and 4 bases from J, the junction contained 4 bases not matched to a gene. The CDR3 is made up of 15 amino acids. The CDR3 DNA reads TGTGCCAGCAGCTCCGCTAGCGGGGGATACAATGAGCAGTTCTTC. Translated: CASSSASGGYNEQFF.

The chain is built from TRBV11-2 and TRBJ1-2; the D gene is possibly TRBD1 (5 bases). This CDR3 has 13 residues. Germline V gene data show CDR1 as SGHAT and CDR2 as FQNNGV. Deletions cut 5 bases from V and 8 bases from J, with 15 bases between. DNA of the CDR3: TGTGCCAGCAGCCTAAAAGGGGATCGGGGCTACACCTTC. Amino acid sequence: CASSLKGDRGYTF. Supplemented by reference TRBV11-2 and TRBJ1-2, the full variable domain reads EAGVAQSPRYKIIEKRQSVAFWCNPISGHATLYWYQQILGQGPKLLIQFQNNGVVDDSQLPKDRFSAERLKGVDSTLKIQPAKLEDSAVYLCASSLKGDRGYTFGSGTRLTVV.

The chain uses TRBV10-2 and TRBJ2-7; 8 bases agree with TRBD1. The germline gives CDR1 WSHSY, CDR2 SAAADI. The trim removed 4 bases at V and 4 bases at J, leaving 0 bases unmatched. The CDR3 length is 12 residues. The CDR3 loop reads CASSGQGYEQYF. CDR3 nucleotide sequence: TGCGCCAGCAGTGGACAGGGGTACGAGCAGTACTTC.

The gene calls are TRBV19 and TRBJ2-2; TRBD1 agrees at 8 bases. Germline values: CDR1 LNHDA, CDR2 SQIVND (reference sequence). V was pared by 7 bases and J by 0 bases, with 4 bases of the junction left unmatched. This CDR3 has 15 residues. The CDR3 is CASTQGQANTGELFF. The CDR3, as DNA: TGTGCCAGTACCCAGGGACAGGCGAACACCGGGGAGCTGTTTTTT. Drawing the rest from reference TRBV19 and TRBJ2-2, the complete variable domain is DGGITQSPKYLFRKEGQNVTLSCEQNLNHDAMYWYRQDPGQGLRLIYYSQIVNDFQKGDIAEGYSVSREKKESFPLTVTSAQKNPTAFYLCASTQGQANTGELFFGEGSRLTVL.

The chain uses TRBV19 and TRBJ2-5; D is undetermined. The CDR3 spans 15 residues. CDR1 is LNHDA, CDR2 SQIVND, per germline (reference sequence). V was clipped by 5 bases and J by 0 bases, with 13 bases between them. The CDR3 region has the DNA TGTGCCAGTAGTTCGGGCAGGAAAGACCAAGAGACCCAGTACTTC. This gives the protein CASSSGRKDQETQYF.

This chain uses TRBV6-5 with TRBJ2-5; 9 bases match TRBD2. This CDR3 contains 14 residues. With V trimmed by 5 bases and J by 6 bases, 7 bases remained unmatched. CDR1 is MNHEY, CDR2 SVGAGI, per germline. The CDR3 DNA follows: TGTGCCAGCAGTCCGGGACTAGCTTTCAAGACCCAGTACTTC. Protein product: CASSPGLAFKTQYF.

The V gene is TRBV19, the J gene TRBJ1-6, with a tentative D call TRBD1 (6 bases). Per the germline V gene, CDR1 is LNHDA and CDR2 is SQIVND (reference sequence). Trimming shortened V by 3 bases and J by 8 bases, and 14 bases separated the two germline ends. The CDR3 spans 15 residues. CDR3 amino acids: CASSISQGLDSPLHF. In nucleotides, the CDR3 is TGTGCCAGTAGTATTTCACAGGGCTTGGATTCACCCCTCCACTTT.

This clone was seen once. The V gene is TRBV27, the J gene TRBJ1-5, with D possibly TRBD1 on 6 matching bases. The CDR3 contains 15 residues. Germline V CDR1 and CDR2: MNHEY, SMNVEV (reference sequence). Trimming left V 6 bases short and J 1 base short, with 13 bases between. The chain's CDR3 is CASSPRGLSNQPQHF. The CDR3 DNA follows: TGTGCCAGCAGCCCCAGGGGTCTGAGCAATCAGCCCCAGCATTTT.

V usage is TRBV2 and J usage is TRBJ2-4; no clear D gene. With 7 bases removed from V and 5 bases from J, the gap between germline ends came to 3 bases. CDR1 is SNHLY, CDR2 FYNNEI, per germline. The length of the CDR3 is 10 residues. In DNA form, the CDR3 reads TGTGCCAGCATGGAAAACATTCAGTACTTC. Translating gives CASMENIQYF.

This chain links TRBV5-1 with TRBJ1-1; maybe TRBD1 (5 bases). The CDR3 covers 15 residues. Trimming cost V 4 bases and J 3 bases, with 16 bases left between them. The germline V gene encodes CDR1 SGHRS and CDR2 YFSETQ. The CDR3 loop is CASSPDGGTDTEAFF. Written as DNA, the CDR3 is TGCGCCAGCAGCCCGGATGGGGGGACGGACACTGAAGCTTTCTTT.

The V gene is TRBV6-5, the J gene TRBJ2-7, with D possibly TRBD2 on 6 matching bases. Per germline, CDR1 MNHEY and CDR2 SVGAGI. Trimming took off 6 bases at V and 2 bases at J, with 8 bases between the two ends. This CDR3 region has 12 residues. As DNA, the CDR3 is TGTGCCAGCAGCCCGGGGGCCTACGAGCAGTACTTC. This translates into CASSPGAYEQYF.

The rearrangement uses TRBV5-5 and TRBJ1-2; TRBD1 aligns across 7 bases. CDR3 length: 15 amino acids. J was trimmed by 4 bases and V by 4 bases; bases with no gene match: 10. Germline V gene sequence: CDR1 SGHKS, CDR2 YYEKEE (reference sequence). The CDR3 DNA follows: TGTGCCAGCAGCGAGACAGGGAGTACTCGCTATGGCTACACCTTC. Translation gives CASSETGSTRYGYTF.

The chain links TRBV9 to TRBJ1-1; D possibly corresponds to TRBD1 (6 bases). V lost 4 bases to trimming and J lost 5 bases, with 15 bases between them. This CDR3 comprises 14 residues. The germline CDR1 and CDR2 sequences are SGDLS and YYNGEE. The CDR3 DNA reads TGTGCCAGCAGCTCTGACAGGCCGAGGACTGAAGCTTTCTTT. Translation: CASSSDRPRTEAFF.

The chain recombines TRBV15 with TRBJ1-4, with D unclear. The CDR3 loop spans 12 amino acids. The V gene lost 0 bases and the J gene lost 13 bases, with 9 bases spanning the gap. CDR1 and CDR2 from the germline V gene are LNHNV and YYDKDF (reference sequence). The CDR3 DNA reads TGTGCCACCAGCAGAGATCGGGGATTACTGTTTTTT. Its translation is CATSRDRGLLFF.

This chain uses TRBV5-1 with TRBJ2-2; D tentatively reads TRBD1 or TRBD2 (5 bases each). Germline CDR1 reads SGHRS; CDR2 reads YFSETQ. V lost 4 bases and J 5 bases, leaving 15 bases between the germline ends. The CDR3 is 15 residues long. CDR3 loop: CASSVGPRGTGELFF. CDR3 coding DNA: TGCGCCAGCAGCGTGGGACCGCGAGGTACCGGGGAGCTGTTTTTT.

The chain combines TRBV4-1 with TRBJ2-7; weak D call: TRBD2 (5 bases). Germline V gene lookup returns CDR1 MGHRA and CDR2 YSYEKL. Trimming shortened V by 1 base and J by 3 bases, and 13 bases separated the two germline ends. The CDR3 extends over 15 amino acids. Here the CDR3 DNA reads TGCGCCAGCAGCCAAGGGGAGTCCCAAGGCTACGAGCAGTACTTC. Its translation is CASSQGESQGYEQYF.

V is TRBV10-3 and J is TRBJ2-3, with a tentative D call TRBD1 (5 bases). CDR1 is ENHRY, CDR2 SYGVKD, per germline. The germline V and J ends were trimmed by 3 bases and 4 bases, with 11 bases remaining between them. CDR3 length: 14 residues. The chain's CDR3 is CAISERLGADTQYF. The CDR3, as DNA: TGTGCCATCAGTGAACGTTTAGGGGCAGATACGCAGTATTTT.

This clone was detected a few times. The V gene is TRBV18, the J gene TRBJ1-3; 8 nucleotides line up with TRBD1. The V gene end was trimmed by 4 bases and the J gene end by 2 bases; junction bases not matched to a gene: 7. CDR1 and CDR2 (germline): KGHSH, LQKENI. The CDR3 sequence is 16 residues long. The CDR3 nucleotides read TGTGCCAGCTCACTCCCGACAGGGGATGCTGGAAACACCATATATTTT. It is translated as CASSLPTGDAGNTIYF.

This clone was detected only a few times. The rearrangement joins TRBV7-2 to TRBJ1-6, with TRBD1 matching 12 bases. The CDR3 covers 17 residues. J lost 10 bases, V lost 0 bases, and 7 bases had no gene match. Germline values: CDR1 SGHTA, CDR2 FQGNSA. The CDR3, as DNA: TGTGCCAGCAGCTTAGCGGAGGGACAGGGGGCCGGGTCACCCCTCCACTTT. As protein: CASSLAEGQGAGSPLHF.

The chain links TRBV30 to TRBJ2-2; D might be TRBD2 (6 bases). The V end lost 5 bases, the J end lost 0 bases, and 10 bases lay between the germline ends. CDR1 is GTSNPN, CDR2 SVGIG, per germline (reference sequence). The CDR3 totals 14 residues. CDR3 in amino acids: CAWSGLSNTGELFF. CDR3 bases: TGTGCCTGGTCGGGACTGTCGAACACCGGGGAGCTGTTTTTT.

The V and J genes are TRBV14 and TRBJ2-5; 10 positions agree with TRBD1. Germline V CDR1 and CDR2: SGHDN, FVKESK. CDR3 size: 15 residues. V was clipped by 5 bases and J by 6 bases; unmatched bases: 9. This CDR3 is CASSSPGTGEKTQYF. CDR3 nucleotide sequence: TGTGCCAGCAGCTCGCCCGGGACAGGGGAGAAGACCCAGTACTTC.

The V and J genes are TRBV7-3 and TRBJ2-1; 11 nucleotides match TRBD2. This CDR3 has 15 amino acids. The germline V gene has CDR1 SGHTA and CDR2 FQGTGA. V lost 4 bases and J lost 3; bases outside the gene matches: 2. The CDR3 DNA sequence: TGTGCCAGCAGCTCCGGACTAGCGGGCTACAATGAGCAGTTCTTC. As protein: CASSSGLAGYNEQFF.

The chain joins TRBV11-2 to TRBJ1-6, with D possibly TRBD1 on 6 matching bases. Trimming pared 5 bases from V and 9 bases from J, leaving 11 bases between. There are 13 residues in the CDR3. Germline lookup yields CDR1 SGHAT and CDR2 FQNNGV. The CDR3 region is CASSGTPSSPLHF. The CDR3 nucleotides read TGTGCCAGCAGCGGGACACCTTCTTCACCCCTCCACTTT.

The rearrangement uses TRBV6-1 and TRBJ2-3; D uncertain. Germline CDR1 MNHNS, CDR2 SASEGT. Trimming removed 1 base from V and 4 bases from J, with 15 bases in between. This CDR3 has 16 amino acids. DNA of the CDR3: TGTGCCAGCAGTGAAGTCTCTAACCAAGACGCAGATACGCAGTATTTT. Its protein is CASSEVSNQDADTQYF.

V and J are TRBV27 and TRBJ1-2; no definite D call. The ends were cut back, 6 bases at V and 4 bases at J, with 15 bases in the middle. Germline assignment: CDR1 MNHEY and CDR2 SMNVEV (reference sequence). This CDR3 region has 14 residues. In nucleotides, the CDR3 is TGTGCCAGCAGCTCTGGACCCTCCTTCTATGGCTACACCTTC. Encoded protein: CASSSGPSFYGYTF.

V is TRBV5-1 and J is TRBJ2-1; D is possibly TRBD1 or TRBD2 (5 bases each). From germline, CDR1 is SGHRS and CDR2 YFSETQ. With 4 bases removed from V and 12 bases from J, the gap between germline ends came to 17 bases. The CDR3 length is 13 residues. CDR3 bases: TGCGCCAGCAGCCGGGACGCCACAATCTCGCAGTTCTTC. Translation gives CASSRDATISQFF.